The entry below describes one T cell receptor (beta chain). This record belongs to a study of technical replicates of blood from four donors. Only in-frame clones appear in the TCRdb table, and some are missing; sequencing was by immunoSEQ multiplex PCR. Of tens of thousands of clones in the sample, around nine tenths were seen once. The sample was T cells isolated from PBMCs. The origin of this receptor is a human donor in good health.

The CDR3 here is CASSYKGAAGNTIYF. DNA of the CDR3: TGTGCCAGCAGTTACAAGGGGGCGGCTGGAAACACCATATATTTT. The chain employs TRBV6-5 and TRBJ1-3; 7 nucleotides line up with TRBD1. V was pared by 2 bases and J by 2 bases, with 3 bases of the junction left unmatched. The CDR3 is 15 amino acids. Germline V gene sequence: CDR1 MNHEY, CDR2 SVGAGI.